The clone carrying this T cell receptor (beta chain) was seen a few times. Its antigen is undetermined. CDR3 length: 15 amino acids. V dropped 7 bases and J dropped 1 base, with 15 bases sitting between them. This entry is derived from a study of blood T cells in healthy people across ages. The overall study: Researchers report that template switching captured about one barcoded beta molecule per two T cells. Study-level results: There were more naive CD4+ cells and higher diversity in long-lived donors than in aged donors.

Through a sample-barcoded 5' primer and a J-beta primer mix, a second PCR was run for roughly 6 to 12 cycles. Each CDR3 protein is one row after TCRdb ran MiXCR on the 5' RACE reads. The table includes 650,000 to 800,000 distinct CDR3 sequences, approximately 48% detected once. The TCR comes from a man aged 55 to 70 in good health. The V gene is TRBV12-3 or TRBV12-4, the J gene TRBJ2-3, with D unclear. Sequenced sample: blood. This CDR3 is CASTLGSLGTDTQYF. The CDR3 DNA sequence: TGTGCCAGCACCCTCGGATCCCTCGGCACAGATACGCAGTATTTT.